This TCR beta chain was captured in a study of cytomegalovirus exposure and HLA in healthy donors. The V gene end was trimmed by 1 base and the J gene end by 11 bases; junction bases not matched to a gene: 7. CDR3 length equals 15 residues. From germline, CDR1 is SEHNR and CDR2 FQNEAQ (reference sequence). Points from the study as a whole: CMV serostatus was the sole immune exposure information available. TCR beta V segments were, for the most part, productive about 87% or about 30% of the time in an earlier analysis. When the data were analyzed later, several of the most significant clusters appeared to be linked to common viral pathogens.

Worth noting for this clone: Its antigen is unknown.

It was with 60 Vbeta and 13 Jbeta primers that the PCR ran. Repertoires were generated with immunoSEQ multiplex PCR, while TCRdb's copy carries only in-frame clones and drops some. The sample carries about 150,000 clones, approximately 75% recorded once. The sequenced material came from PBMCs. The gene calls are TRBV7-9 and TRBJ1-6, with 8 bases identical to TRBD1. The origin of this receptor is a man aged 18 to 29 in good health and CMV-seronegative. The CDR3 DNA follows: TGTGCCAGCAGCTTAGTGGACAGGGAGAGTCCACCCCTCCACTTT. Protein: CASSLVDRESPPLHF. The full variable domain, in which reference TRBV7-9 and TRBJ1-6 provide the parts outside the CDR3, is DTGVSQNPRHKITKRGQNVTFRCDPISEHNRLYWYRQTLGQGPEFLTYFQNEAQLEKSRLLSDRFSAERPKGSFSTLEIQRTEQGDSAMYLCASSLVDRESPPLHFGNGTRLTVT.